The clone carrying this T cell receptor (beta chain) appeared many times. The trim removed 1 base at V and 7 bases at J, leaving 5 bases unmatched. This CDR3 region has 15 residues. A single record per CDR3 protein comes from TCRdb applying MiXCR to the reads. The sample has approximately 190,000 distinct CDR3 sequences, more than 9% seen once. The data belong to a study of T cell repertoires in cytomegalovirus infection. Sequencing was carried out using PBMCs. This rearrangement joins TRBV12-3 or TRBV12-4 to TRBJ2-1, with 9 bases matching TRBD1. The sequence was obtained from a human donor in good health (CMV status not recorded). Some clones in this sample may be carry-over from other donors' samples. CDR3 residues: CASSLVGTGLNEQFF. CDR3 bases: TGTGCCAGCAGTTTAGTCGGGACAGGGTTAAATGAGCAGTTCTTC.